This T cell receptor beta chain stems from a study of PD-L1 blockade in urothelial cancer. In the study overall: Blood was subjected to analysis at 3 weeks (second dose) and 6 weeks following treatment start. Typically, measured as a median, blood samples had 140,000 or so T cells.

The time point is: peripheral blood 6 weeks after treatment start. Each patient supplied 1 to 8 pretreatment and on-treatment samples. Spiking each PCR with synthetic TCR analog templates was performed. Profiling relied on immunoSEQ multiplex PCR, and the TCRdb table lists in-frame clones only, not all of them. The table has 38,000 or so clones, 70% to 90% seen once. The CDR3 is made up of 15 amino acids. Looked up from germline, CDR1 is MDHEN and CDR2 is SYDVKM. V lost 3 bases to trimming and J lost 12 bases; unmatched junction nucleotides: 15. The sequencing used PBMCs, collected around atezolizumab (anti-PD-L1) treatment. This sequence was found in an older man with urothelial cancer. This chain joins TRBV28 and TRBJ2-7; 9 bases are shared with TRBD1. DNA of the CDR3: TGTGCCAGCAGTTTGGACAGGGGCCCTCTGTATCTGCTGTACTTC. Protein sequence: CASSLDRGPLYLLYF. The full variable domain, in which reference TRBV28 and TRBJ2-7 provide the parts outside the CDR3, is DVKVTQSSRYLVKRTGEKVFLECVQDMDHENMFWYRQDPGLGLRLIYFSYDVKMKEKGDIPEGYSVSREKKERFSLILESASTNQTSMYLCASSLDRGPLYLLYFGPGTRLTVT.